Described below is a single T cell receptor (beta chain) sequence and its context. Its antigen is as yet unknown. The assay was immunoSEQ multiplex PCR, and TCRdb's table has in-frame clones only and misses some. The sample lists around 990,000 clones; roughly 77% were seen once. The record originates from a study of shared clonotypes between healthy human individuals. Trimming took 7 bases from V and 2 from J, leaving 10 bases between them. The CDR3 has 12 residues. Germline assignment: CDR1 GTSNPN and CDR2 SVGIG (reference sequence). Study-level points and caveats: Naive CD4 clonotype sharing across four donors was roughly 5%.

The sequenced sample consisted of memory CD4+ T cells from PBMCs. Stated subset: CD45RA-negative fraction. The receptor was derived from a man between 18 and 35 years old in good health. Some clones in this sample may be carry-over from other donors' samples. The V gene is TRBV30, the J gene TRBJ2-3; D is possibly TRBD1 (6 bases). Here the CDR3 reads CASDRYTDTQYF. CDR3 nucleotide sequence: TGTGCCTCGGACAGATACACAGATACGCAGTATTTT.